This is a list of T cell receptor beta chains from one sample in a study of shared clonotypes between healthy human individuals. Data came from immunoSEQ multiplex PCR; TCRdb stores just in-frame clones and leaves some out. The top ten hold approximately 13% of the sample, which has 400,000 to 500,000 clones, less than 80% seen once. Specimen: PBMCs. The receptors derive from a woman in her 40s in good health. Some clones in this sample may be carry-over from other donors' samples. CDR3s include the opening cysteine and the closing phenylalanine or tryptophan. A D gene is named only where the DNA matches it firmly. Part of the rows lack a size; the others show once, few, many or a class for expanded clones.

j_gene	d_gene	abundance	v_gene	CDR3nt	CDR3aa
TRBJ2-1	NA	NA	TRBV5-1	TGCGCCAGCAGCCAAAGGACAGTCTCGTCCTACAATGAGCAGTTCTTC	CASSQRTVSSYNEQFF
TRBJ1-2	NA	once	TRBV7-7	TGTGCTAGCAGCCCCTTGGACCGCGATGGCTACACCTTC	CASSPLDRDGYTF
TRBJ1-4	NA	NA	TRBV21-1	TGTGCCAGCAGCAAAGGGGCGGACCTCCGGGCTAATGAAAAACTGTTTTTT	CASSKGADLRANEKLFF
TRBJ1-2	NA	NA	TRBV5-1	TGCGCCAGCAGCTTGGACAGGTCGAACTATGGCTACACCTTC	CASSLDRSNYGYTF
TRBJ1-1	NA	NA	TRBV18	TGTGCCAGCTCACCATCAGGGAACACTGAAGCTTTCTTT	CASSPSGNTEAFF
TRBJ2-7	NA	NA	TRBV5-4	TGTGCCAGCAGGACCGCCGGGACAAGCCGAAACTACGAGCAGTACTTC	CASRTAGTSRNYEQYF
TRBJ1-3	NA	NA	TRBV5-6	TGTGCCAGCAGCTTGGAGGTAGGGAGCTCTGGAAACACCATATATTTT	CASSLEVGSSGNTIYF
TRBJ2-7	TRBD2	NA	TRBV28	TGTGCCAGCAGTAGCGGGAGCTACGAGCAGTACTTC	CASSSGSYEQYF
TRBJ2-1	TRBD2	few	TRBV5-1	TGCGCCAGCAGCTTGTTTTGGACTAGCGGGAGCTATGAGCAGTTCTTC	CASSLFWTSGSYEQFF
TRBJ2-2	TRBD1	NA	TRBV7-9	TGTGCCAGCAGCGGGACAGACAGGGGAGAGACCGGGGAGCTGTTTTTT	CASSGTDRGETGELFF
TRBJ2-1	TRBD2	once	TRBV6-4	TGTGCCAGCAGTGAAGGAAGCGGGGCCCCCTACAATGAGCAGTTCTTC	CASSEGSGAPYNEQFF
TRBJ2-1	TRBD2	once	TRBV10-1	TGCGCCAGCAGCCCCGAACCACTAGCGGGAGCCCTGCGATTGTTCTTC	CASSPEPLAGALRLFF
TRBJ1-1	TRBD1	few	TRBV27	TGTGCCAGCGGACAGGGGATGAACACTGAAGCTTTCTTT	CASGQGMNTEAFF
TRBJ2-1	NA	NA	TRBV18	TGTGCCAGCTCACCCCTGATAGAAGGGGATGAGCAGTTCTTC	CASSPLIEGDEQFF
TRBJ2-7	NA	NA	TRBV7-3	TGTGCCAGCAGCCCGGACCCTGGCACCTACGAGCAGTACTTC	CASSPDPGTYEQYF
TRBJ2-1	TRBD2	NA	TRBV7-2	TGTGCCAGCAGGGAAAGACTAGCCGGGGAGCAGTTCTTC	CASRERLAGEQFF
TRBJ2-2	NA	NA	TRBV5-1	TGCGCCAGCAGGAAGGGAGATCAGGGCACCGGGGAGCTGTTTTTT	CASRKGDQGTGELFF
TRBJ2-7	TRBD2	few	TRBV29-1	TGCAGTGTGGGAGCGAGCGGGAGGGCCCCCTACGAGCAGTACTTC	CSVGASGRAPYEQYF
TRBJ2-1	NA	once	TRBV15	TGTGCCACCAGCAGAGATCGGGAGAGTAAGCAGTTCTTC	CATSRDRESKQFF
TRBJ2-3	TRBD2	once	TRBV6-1	TGTGCCAGCACGTTAGCGGGAGATGGAGATACGCAGTATTTT	CASTLAGDGDTQYF
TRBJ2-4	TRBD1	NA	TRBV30	TGTGCCTGGACGGACAGGGGGCGACCCAAAAACATTCAGTACTTC	CAWTDRGRPKNIQYF
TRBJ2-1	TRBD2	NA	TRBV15	TGTGCCACCAGCAGAGATAGACTAGCTGGCTACAATGAGCAGTTCTTC	CATSRDRLAGYNEQFF
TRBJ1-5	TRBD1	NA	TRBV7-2	TGTGCCAGCAGCGACAGGGGGTTGGGTAGCAATCAGCCCCAGCATTTT	CASSDRGLGSNQPQHF
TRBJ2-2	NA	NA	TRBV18	TGTGCCAGCTCGCCTCCGGGGAACACCGGGGAGCTGTTTTTT	CASSPPGNTGELFF
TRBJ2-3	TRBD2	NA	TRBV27	TGTGCCAGCAGTCAAGGACTAGCGGGAGTTGATACGCAGTATTTT	CASSQGLAGVDTQYF
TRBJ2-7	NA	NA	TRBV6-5	TGTGCCAGCAGTTCTCGATGGACTCCCCTGGTAGACGAGCAGTACTTC	CASSSRWTPLVDEQYF
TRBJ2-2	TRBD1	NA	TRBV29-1	TGCAGCGTTGCCAGGGACAGGGTCGGCGGGGAGCTGTTTTTT	CSVARDRVGGELFF
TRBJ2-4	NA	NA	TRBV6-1	TGTGCCAGCAGTGAACTTATGAACATTCAGTACTTC	CASSELMNIQYF
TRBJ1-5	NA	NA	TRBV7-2	TGTGCCAGCAGCTTAGGGGGTAGGGGTTTTCAGCCCCAGCATTTT	CASSLGGRGFQPQHF
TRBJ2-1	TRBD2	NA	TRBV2	TGTGCCAGCAGTGAAGGGACTAGTTACAATGAGCAGTTCTTC	CASSEGTSYNEQFF
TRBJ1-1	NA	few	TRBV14	TGTGCCAGCAGCCAAGATTTGGCATTGCGGGCTTTCTTT	CASSQDLALRAFF
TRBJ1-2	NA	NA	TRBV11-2	TGTGCCAGCAGCCCGGCTGGTCGGGCGGGGATCGGTGGCTACACCTTC	CASSPAGRAGIGGYTF
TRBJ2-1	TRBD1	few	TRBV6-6	TGTGCCAGCAGTTACAACGTGGGACAGGGGGCTGATGAGCAGTTCTTC	CASSYNVGQGADEQFF
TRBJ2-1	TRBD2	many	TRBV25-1	TGTGCCAGCAGTGAACGAAGCGGGAGGTACAATGAGCAGTTCTTC	CASSERSGRYNEQFF
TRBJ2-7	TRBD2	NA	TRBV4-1	TGCGCCAGCAGCCAGGCGAGAGCGGGAGGGATTTCCTACGAGCAGTACTTC	CASSQARAGGISYEQYF
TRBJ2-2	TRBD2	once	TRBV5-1	TGCGCCAGCAGCCTCAGCGGGAGGGCCAAGACCGGGGAGCTGTTTTTT	CASSLSGRAKTGELFF
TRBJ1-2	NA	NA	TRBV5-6	TGTGCCAGCAGCTATATAAACGGTGGTGGCTACACCTTC	CASSYINGGGYTF
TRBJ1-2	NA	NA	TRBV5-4	TGTGCCAGCAGCTCCGGACGGAACTATGGCTACACCTTC	CASSSGRNYGYTF
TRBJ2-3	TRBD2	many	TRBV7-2	TGTGCCAGCAGCTCGGAGCCTAGCGGGAGTAAAGGGGATACGCAGTATTTT	CASSSEPSGSKGDTQYF
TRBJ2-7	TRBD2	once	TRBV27	TGTGCCAGCAAGCTAGCGGCGGCTAGCTACGAGCAGTACTTC	CASKLAAASYEQYF
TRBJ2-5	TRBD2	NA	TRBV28	TGTGCCAGCAGTCGATTCGGGACTAGCCTGGGAGAGACCCAGTACTTC	CASSRFGTSLGETQYF